This T cell receptor (beta chain) was found in a study of OX40 agonist ivuxolimab in advanced cancers. In the study overall: Dose-escalation patients were diagnosed with hepatocellular carcinoma, melanoma, renal cell cancer or head and neck cancer. Study results and limitations: On average, CD8+ T cells had more expanded clones than CD4+.

A note on this clone: The antigen remains undetermined.

Sequencing used immunoSEQ multiplex PCR; TCRdb keeps in-frame clones, though not all of them. The sample includes about 60,000 clones, 80% to 95% of them seen just once. Trimming removed 4 bases at V and 3 bases at J, with 22 bases between. The CDR3 has 18 residues. Per germline, CDR1 LNHNV and CDR2 YYDKDF (reference sequence). J is TRBJ2-1 and V is TRBV15; the D gene could be TRBD1 or TRBD2 (5 bases each). The material sequenced was CD4+ or CD8+ T cells sorted from blood, taken in a trial of the OX40 agonist ivuxolimab. The TCR originated in an adult with an advanced solid tumor such as melanoma, head and neck, liver or kidney cancer. CDR3 region: CATSKEVGGDPNYNEQFF. In DNA, the CDR3 is TGTGCCACCAGCAAGGAGGTTGGGGGAGACCCTAACTACAATGAGCAGTTCTTC.